This T cell receptor (beta chain) was recorded in a study of blood T cell repertoires in COVID-19. Turning to the study itself: T cells, B-cell-depleted T cells, or PBMCs provided the cDNA or gDNA that served as material.

The CDR3 has 13 amino acids. Germline assignment: CDR1 LGHDT and CDR2 YNNKEL (reference sequence). With 3 bases removed from V and 7 bases from J, the gap between germline ends came to 13 bases. In the authors' methods: Estimation of nucleated cell counts was performed using reference gene primer amplification. The protocol was immunoSEQ multiplex PCR, while the TCRdb copy is restricted to in-frame clones and leaves out a portion. V and J calls plus clone size are reproduced from that table; the DNA served to infer D and trimming. This table has approximately 130,000 clones, about 86% appearing once.

Sequencing was carried out using peripheral blood. This chain connects TRBV3-1 (or the pseudogene TRBV3-2) to TRBJ2-7; D is undetermined. This sequence originates from a woman between 50 and 59 years old with acute or convalescent COVID-19. The CDR3 bases are TGTGCCAGCAGCCAGACTGGAGTGAGGGAGCAGTACTTC. This gives the protein CASSQTGVREQYF.